The rows below give T cell receptor beta chains drawn from one sample of a study of cytomegalovirus exposure and HLA in healthy donors. Using immunoSEQ multiplex PCR, the repertoire was profiled, and TCRdb retains in-frame clones only, with some absent. The table has approximately 110,000 clones, over 60% seen once. Sequenced: PBMCs. Receptor source: a man aged 30 to 45 in good health and CMV-seropositive. CDR3s include the opening cysteine and the closing phenylalanine or tryptophan. The D gene is left open where the match is weak.

v_gene	d_gene	j_gene	CDR3aa
TRBV6-5	-	TRBJ1-6	CASSYSAVYNSPLHF
TRBV6-1	-	TRBJ1-1	CASSARENTEAFF
TRBV11-3	TRBD1	TRBJ1-1	CASSQGQSNTEAFF
TRBV12-5	-	TRBJ2-2	CASGLDPGTNTGELFF
TRBV2	-	TRBJ1-2	CASSVQPAGGYTF
TRBV6-4	TRBD1	TRBJ1-1	CASSPTLGTAGGTEAFF
TRBV5-4	-	TRBJ1-1	CASSVARDTEAFF
TRBV9	TRBD1	TRBJ1-1	CASSVGDRVTEAFF
TRBV4-3	TRBD1	TRBJ1-4	CASSQDRGTGRSEKLFF
TRBV25-1	TRBD1	TRBJ2-7	CASSGAGQGAYEQYF
TRBV5-1	TRBD1	TRBJ2-7	CASSMGQPSSYEQYF